This T cell receptor (beta chain) was observed in a study of blood T cell repertoires in COVID-19. Trimming removed 0 bases from V and 4 bases from J, with 11 bases in between. Per germline, CDR1 LGHNA and CDR2 YSLEER. The CDR3 sequence is 15 residues long. Data came from immunoSEQ multiplex PCR; TCRdb stores just in-frame clones and leaves some out. Of some 67,000 clones in the sample, more than 70% were seen once. The chain has TRBV4-3 and TRBJ2-3, with a possible D match to TRBD2 (6 bases). The sequenced sample consisted of peripheral blood. This sequence was found in a woman between 55 and 75 years old with acute or convalescent COVID-19. The CDR3 DNA is TGCGCCAGCAGCCAAGATGCGTGGGGGGCAGATACGCAGTATTTT. It is translated as CASSQDAWGADTQYF.